The 7 T cell receptor beta chains below all came from one sample that was sequenced in a study of shared clonotypes between healthy human individuals. The data were produced by immunoSEQ multiplex PCR, yet TCRdb's version contains in-frame clones alone and is incomplete. The profile shows 1,500,000 or so clones, 98% to 99% of them singletons. The sequenced material came from naive CD4+ T cells sorted from blood. Specified subset: CD45RA+ positively selected. The receptor source for this set is a man aged 25 to 45 in good health.

The chain links TRBV18 to TRBJ2-2; TRBD1 agrees at 7 bases. The CDR3 has 16 amino acids. Unmatched junction bases numbered 8, after V lost 5 bases and J lost 2 bases. Germline CDR1 KGHSH, CDR2 LQKENI. The CDR3 region is CASSSPGQRNTGELFF. CDR3 sequence (DNA): TGTGCCAGCTCAAGCCCGGGACAGCGAAACACCGGGGAGCTGTTTTTT. The whole variable domain, filled in from reference TRBV18 and TRBJ2-2, reads NAGVMQNPRHLVRRRGQEARLRCSPMKGHSHVYWYRQLPEEGLKFMVYLQKENIIDESGMPKERFSAEFPKEGPSILRIQQVVRGDSAAYFCASSSPGQRNTGELFFGEGSRLTVL.

This rearrangement joins TRBV7-8 to TRBJ1-5; 9 nucleotides line up with TRBD1. V lost 4 bases to trimming and J lost 6 bases; unmatched junction nucleotides: 4. CDR1 is SGHVS and CDR2 is FQNEAQ in the germline V gene. There are 14 residues in the CDR3. The CDR3 loop reads CASSSWTGAQPQHF. In DNA, the CDR3 is TGTGCCAGCAGCTCCTGGACAGGGGCTCAGCCCCAGCATTTT.

The CDR3 nucleotides read TGCGCCAGCAGCTTTATCGGACAGGGGTTCACTGAAGCTTTCTTT. Its translation is CASSFIGQGFTEAFF. The chain is built from TRBV5-1 and TRBJ1-1, with 9 bases aligning to TRBD1. The junction had 6 bases not matched to a gene; V was cut back by 2 bases and J by 4 bases. The CDR3 contains 15 residues. CDR1 is SGHRS and CDR2 is YFSETQ in the germline V gene.

This chain uses TRBV14 with TRBJ1-1; D remains unclear. Trimming took off 0 bases at V and 0 bases at J, with 11 bases between the two ends. Germline CDR1 reads SGHDN; CDR2 reads FVKESK. This CDR3 spans 16 amino acids. CDR3 DNA: TGTGCCAGCAGCCAAGACGCAGGCCTCATGAACACTGAAGCTTTCTTT. It translates to CASSQDAGLMNTEAFF. Full variable domain (outside the CDR3, taken from reference TRBV14 and TRBJ1-1): EAGVTQFPSHSVIEKGQTVTLRCDPISGHDNLYWYRRVMGKEIKFLLHFVKESKQDESGMPNNRFLAERTGGTYSTLKVQPAELEDSGVYFCASSQDAGLMNTEAFFGQGTRLTVV.

V is TRBV7-2 and J is TRBJ1-5; D perhaps matches TRBD1 (6 bases). Germline V lookup: CDR1 SGHTA, CDR2 FQGNSA. The germline V and J ends were trimmed by 2 bases and 3 bases, with 11 bases remaining between them. The CDR3 has 15 residues. CDR3 DNA sequence: TGTGCCAGCAGCTTAATCGGGACACCCAATCAGCCCCAGCATTTT. Encoded protein: CASSLIGTPNQPQHF. Drawing the rest from reference TRBV7-2 and TRBJ1-5, the complete variable domain is GAGVSQSPSNKVTEKGKDVELRCDPISGHTALYWYRQSLGQGLEFLIYFQGNSAPDKSGLPSDRFSAERTGGSVSTLTIQRTQQEDSAVYLCASSLIGTPNQPQHFGDGTRLSIL.

The gene calls are TRBV7-2 and TRBJ2-7, with D perhaps TRBD1 or TRBD2 (5 bases each). CDR3 size: 15 residues. Trimming left V 5 bases short and J 2 bases short, with 16 bases between. CDR1 and CDR2 (germline): SGHTA, FQGNSA. CDR3 nucleotides: TGTGCCAGCAGCCAAACAGGCGGGCCGACCTACGAGCAGTACTTC. This encodes CASSQTGGPTYEQYF.

CDR3 amino acids: CASSPRAGGFYEQYF. As DNA, the CDR3 is TGTGCCAGCAGCCCCCGAGCGGGAGGGTTCTACGAGCAGTACTTC. The genes are TRBV9 and TRBJ2-7, with 10 bases lining up with TRBD2. The CDR3 runs to 15 residues. The germline V gene has CDR1 SGDLS and CDR2 YYNGEE. The ends lost 4 bases at V and 3 bases at J; junction bases unmatched: 7.